These 25 T cell receptor beta chains came from one sample sequenced in a study of T cells after somatic rescue of genetic block. Sequencing was performed with immunoSEQ multiplex PCR; in TCRdb, only in-frame clones are kept and a portion is missing. The profile shows approximately 67,000 clones, approximately 90% of them singletons. Material for sequencing was peripheral blood mononuclear cells (PBMCs). Receptors originate from a man between 40 and 49 years old.

The chain has TRBV2 and TRBJ1-5; 7 nucleotides line up with TRBD1. V trimming: 2 bases; J trimming: 4 bases; junction bases outside the gene matches: 5. CDR1 SNHLY and CDR2 FYNNEI come from the germline V gene. The CDR3 runs 15 residues. This CDR3 reads CASSETFRGNQPQHF. CDR3 nucleotides: TGTGCCAGCAGTGAAACTTTCAGGGGGAATCAGCCCCAGCATTTT.

The chain links TRBV28 to TRBJ2-7; 8 bases are shared with TRBD1. There are 16 residues in the CDR3. Losses at the gene ends were 2 bases for V and 5 bases for J; bases not matched to a gene: 11. CDR1 is MDHEN, CDR2 SYDVKM, per germline. The chain's CDR3 is CASSLPTRQGYHEQYF. The CDR3 bases are TGTGCCAGCAGTTTACCCACGCGACAGGGGTACCACGAGCAGTACTTC. The whole variable domain, filled in from reference TRBV28 and TRBJ2-7, reads DVKVTQSSRYLVKRTGEKVFLECVQDMDHENMFWYRQDPGLGLRLIYFSYDVKMKEKGDIPEGYSVSREKKERFSLILESASTNQTSMYLCASSLPTRQGYHEQYFGPGTRLTVT.

V gene TRBV19 combines with J gene TRBJ1-4, with a tentative D call TRBD1 (5 bases). V shed 6 bases and J shed 4 bases, with 18 bases lying between them. Germline V gives CDR1 LNHDA, CDR2 SQIVND (reference sequence). The CDR3 contains 16 residues. The CDR3 nucleotides read TGTGCCAGTAGGGAATACGCAGGGTACGGTAATGAAAAACTGTTTTTT. Translating gives CASREYAGYGNEKLFF.

The rearrangement uses TRBV27 and TRBJ2-6; D gene uncertain. The CDR3 is 13 residues long. In germline, CDR1 is MNHEY, CDR2 SMNVEV (reference sequence). Trimming removed 2 bases from V and 3 bases from J, with 2 bases in between. Here the CDR3 reads CASSLGGANVLTF. The CDR3 nucleotides read TGTGCCAGCAGTTTAGGTGGGGCCAACGTCCTGACTTTC.

The chain links TRBV4-3 to TRBJ1-3, with D unclear. The CDR3 extends over 18 amino acids. Germline lookup yields CDR1 LGHNA and CDR2 YSLEER. The ends were cut back, 0 bases at V and 0 bases at J, with 15 bases in the middle. Here the CDR3 reads CASSQDLLRPGSGNTIYF. The CDR3, as DNA: TGCGCCAGCAGCCAAGATCTATTAAGGCCCGGCTCTGGAAACACCATATATTTT.

Only one count was recorded for this clone. The chain carries TRBV6-5 and TRBJ1-5, with D unresolved. CDR1 is MNHEY and CDR2 is SVGAGI in the germline V gene. The CDR3 has 14 amino acids. Deletions cut 5 bases from V and 0 bases from J, with 8 bases between. The CDR3 protein is CASSPEYSNQPQHF. The DNA for the CDR3 is TGTGCCAGCAGTCCAGAGTATAGCAATCAGCCCCAGCATTTT.

The CDR3 spells CASSQDPGQVVAKNIQYF. The CDR3 DNA is TGCGCCAGCAGCCAAGACCCCGGCCAGGTTGTAGCCAAAAACATTCAGTACTTC. This chain joins TRBV4-1 and TRBJ2-4; no definite D call. Trimming removed 0 bases from V and 0 bases from J, with 15 bases in between. CDR3 size: 18 residues. Germline-derived CDR1 and CDR2 are MGHRA and YSYEKL.

The rearrangement links TRBV7-8 to TRBJ2-4; 11 bases line up with TRBD2. Germline lookup yields CDR1 SGHVS and CDR2 FQNEAQ. J lost 8 bases, V lost 5 bases, and 11 bases had no gene match. The CDR3 is 16 amino acids. Written as DNA, the CDR3 is TGTGCCAGCAGCCCCCGAGGACTAGCGGGTTTGCACATTCAGTACTTC. Translating it yields CASSPRGLAGLHIQYF.

The chain is built from TRBV2 and TRBJ2-3; TRBD2 is a possible D gene (6 bases). Trimming cost V 7 bases and J 1 base, with 6 bases left between them. This CDR3 is built from 12 residues. The germline gives CDR1 SNHLY, CDR2 FYNNEI. Here the CDR3 reads CASKRGTDTQYF. Here the CDR3 DNA reads TGTGCCAGCAAGCGGGGCACAGATACGCAGTATTTT.

The chain links TRBV27 to TRBJ1-2; a possible D gene is TRBD1 (6 bases). The V end lost 6 bases, the J end lost 2 bases, and 16 bases lay between the germline ends. Germline lookup yields CDR1 MNHEY and CDR2 SMNVEV (reference sequence). The length of the CDR3 is 15 residues. The CDR3 DNA reads TGTGCCAGCAGACTAAATCCTGGACAGAACTATGGCTACACCTTC. Translated: CASRLNPGQNYGYTF.

This clone is a singleton in its sample. This rearrangement joins TRBV4-3 to TRBJ2-6; 8 bases line up with TRBD1. V lost 4 bases and J lost 0; bases outside the gene matches: 14. CDR3 length equals 20 residues. CDR1 and CDR2 from the germline V gene are LGHNA and YSLEER. The CDR3 is CASSPVDGQGSTSGANVLTF. The DNA for the CDR3 is TGCGCCAGCAGCCCCGTCGATGGACAGGGTTCTACCTCTGGGGCCAACGTCCTGACTTTC.

The chain recombines TRBV10-3 with TRBJ2-3; D is undetermined. Trimming shortened V by 3 bases and J by 0 bases, and 1 base separated the two germline ends. In germline, CDR1 is ENHRY, CDR2 SYGVKD. This CDR3 is 12 amino acids long. The CDR3 coding sequence is TGTGCCATCAGTGACAGCACAGATACGCAGTATTTT. It encodes CAISDSTDTQYF.

This CDR3 is CASSYVGYQETQYF. The CDR3 coding sequence is TGTGCCAGCAGTTATGTGGGGTACCAAGAGACCCAGTACTTC. This sequence joins TRBV6-5 and TRBJ2-5; no definite D call. Trimming removed 3 bases at V and 0 bases at J, with 8 bases between. The CDR3 is 14 residues long. Per the germline V gene, CDR1 is MNHEY and CDR2 is SVGAGI.

DNA for the CDR3: TGCGCCAGCAGCTTTGCTAGCGGGAGGTCCTCCTACAATGAGCAGTTCTTC. This sequence encodes CASSFASGRSSYNEQFF. The chain is built from TRBV5-1 and TRBJ2-1, with 11 bases identical to TRBD2. Trimming took 2 bases from V and 0 from J; bases not matched to a gene: 4. The CDR3 runs 17 residues. Germline V lookup: CDR1 SGHRS, CDR2 YFSETQ.

The V call is TRBV7-9, the J call TRBJ2-5; D uncertain. V lost 5 bases and J lost 2, with 9 bases in between. Germline CDR1 is SEHNR and CDR2 is FQNEAQ (reference sequence). The CDR3 spans 13 residues. In nucleotides, the CDR3 is TGTGCCAGCAGCCAAGCCCTTCAAGAGACCCAGTACTTC. As protein: CASSQALQETQYF.

This chain links TRBV28 with TRBJ2-3; 8 bases are shared with TRBD2. This CDR3 is 15 amino acids long. With 6 bases clipped from V and 1 base from J, the junction kept 6 bases outside the gene matches. Germline V gene sequence: CDR1 MDHEN, CDR2 SYDVKM. CDR3 coding DNA: TGTGCCAGCAGGTCCGGGGGGGCTGGCACAGATACGCAGTATTTT. Translated: CASRSGGAGTDTQYF.

This rearrangement joins TRBV2 to TRBJ2-3, with D possibly being TRBD1 or TRBD2 (5 bases each). The germline V gene has CDR1 SNHLY and CDR2 FYNNEI. This CDR3 is 14 amino acids long. Trimming took off 6 bases at V and 4 bases at J, with 14 bases between the two ends. The CDR3, as DNA: TGTGCCAGCAGCCCGGGGCTTAAATCAGATACGCAGTATTTT. Its protein is CASSPGLKSDTQYF.

This clone appeared a single time. This sequence joins TRBV19 and TRBJ2-6; 9 bases are shared with TRBD1. The V and J ends lost 3 bases and 4 bases, in that order; junction bases with no gene match: 7. The germline V gene encodes CDR1 LNHDA and CDR2 SQIVND (reference sequence). CDR3 size: 17 residues. CDR3 amino acids: CASSIRQGGSGANVLTF. CDR3 in DNA: TGTGCCAGTAGTATCCGACAGGGGGGATCAGGGGCCAACGTCCTGACTTTC.

The rearrangement links TRBV9 to TRBJ2-7, with TRBD2 matching 9 bases. Germline CDR1 and CDR2: SGDLS and YYNGEE. The CDR3 has 16 residues. V was clipped by 0 bases and J by 3 bases; unmatched bases: 7. The CDR3 sequence: CASSVGLSSGNYEQYF. Written as DNA, the CDR3 is TGTGCCAGCAGCGTAGGTCTGTCTAGCGGGAACTACGAGCAGTACTTC.

The chain combines TRBV29-1 with TRBJ2-2; 9 bases agree with TRBD1. The CDR3 is 13 amino acids. From germline, CDR1 is SQVTM and CDR2 ANQGSEA. J was trimmed by 7 bases and V by 3 bases; bases with no gene match: 3. CDR3 coding DNA: TGCAGCGTTGAGGGGACAGGGCTCGGGGAGCTGTTTTTT. This sequence encodes CSVEGTGLGELFF.

CDR3 in DNA: TGTGCCAGCAGCTTGTCCGGGACGAACACTGAAGCTTTCTTT. As protein: CASSLSGTNTEAFF. This chain links TRBV5-6 with TRBJ1-1, with D possibly being TRBD1 (5 bases). Trimming left V 1 base short and J 1 base short, with 8 bases between. The CDR3 extends over 14 amino acids. Germline V gene sequence: CDR1 SGHDT, CDR2 YYEEEE.

This chain links TRBV5-6 with TRBJ1-2; TRBD1 matches at 9 bases. V was pared by 3 bases and J by 4 bases, with 4 bases of the junction left unmatched. In germline, CDR1 is SGHDT, CDR2 YYEEEE. The CDR3 runs to 14 residues. The CDR3 DNA sequence: TGTGCCAGCAGCTGGGACAGGGAAATCTATGGCTACACCTTC. It specifies CASSWDREIYGYTF.

V gene TRBV7-9 combines with J gene TRBJ2-2, with a weak D call TRBD1 (5 bases). The CDR3 consists of 17 residues. Germline V gene data show CDR1 as SEHNR and CDR2 as FQNEAQ (reference sequence). The V end was cut by 5 bases, the J end by 4 bases, with 20 bases between. The CDR3 DNA reads as TGTGCCAGCAGCCCAGCCTGGCAGGGAAAAAGCACCGGGGAGCTGTTTTTT. Its protein is CASSPAWQGKSTGELFF.

The chain employs TRBV6-4 and TRBJ1-2; TRBD1 matches 10 bases. V lost 0 bases to trimming and J lost 9 bases; unmatched junction nucleotides: 25. This CDR3 spans 21 amino acids. Germline CDR1 and CDR2: MRHNA and SNTAGT. The CDR3 DNA reads as TGTGCCAGCAGTGACTCCAACAACAGGGGGACAGGGGTTAGGACCATGGTTTGCTACACCTTC. Translating it yields CASSDSNNRGTGVRTMVCYTF.

The rearrangement uses TRBV7-2 and TRBJ2-1, with TRBD1 matching 10 bases. Germline trimming cut 4 bases from V and 10 bases from J; bases unmatched to any gene: 7. Germline CDR1 is SGHTA and CDR2 is FQGNSA. CDR3 length equals 14 residues. The CDR3 DNA sequence: TGTGCCAGCAGCTCGGGGACAGGGGCGTGGGAGCAGTTCTTC. As protein: CASSSGTGAWEQFF.